This T cell receptor beta chain was recovered during a study of cytomegalovirus exposure and HLA in healthy donors. The length of the CDR3 is 15 residues. In germline, CDR1 is LNHNV, CDR2 YYDKDF (reference sequence). The germline V and J ends were trimmed by 3 bases and 5 bases, with 13 bases remaining between them. The PCR ran on 60 Vbeta and 13 Jbeta primers. Assay used: immunoSEQ multiplex PCR; TCRdb lists only in-frame clones, some missing. There are around 140,000 clones in the sample; around 78% occur only once, and around 1.5% lies in the top ten. Sequenced material: PBMCs. The clonotype was recovered from a woman younger than 30 in good health and CMV-seronegative. V gene TRBV15 combines with J gene TRBJ2-2, with a weak D call TRBD2 (6 bases). CDR3 region: CATSSAGSVTGELFF. Written as DNA, the CDR3 is TGTGCCACCAGCAGCGCCGGGAGCGTGACCGGGGAGCTGTTTTTT.